These 30 T cell receptor beta chains share one sample of origin, sequenced in a study of low-dose radiotherapy and immunotherapy resistance in tumors. TRAV- and TRBV-specific primers, spanning alpha and beta chains, primed first-strand cDNA. TCRs underwent approximately 20 PCR cycles of amplification with a constant-region primer and V-primer adapter. MiXCR, run by TCRdb on the reads, gives a single entry per CDR3 protein. The sample contains tens of thousands of distinct CDR3 sequences, around a quarter of which appear only once. Time point of the sample: after trial treatment. Treatment indicated: LDRT plus nivolumab, ipilimumab, low-dose cyclophosphamide and aspirin (RACIN trial). The sample here was PBMCs, taken after low-dose radiotherapy plus immunotherapy. These receptors originate from a male donor with prostate cancer.

At least ten counts were recorded for this clonotype. The CDR3 protein is CAWSGSLANTEAFF. The CDR3, as DNA: TGTGCCTGGAGTGGCTCCTTGGCGAACACTGAAGCTTTCTTT. The chain employs TRBV30 and TRBJ1-1; D remains ambiguous. V gave up 1 base and J gave up 1 base, with 10 bases separating them. CDR3 length: 14 amino acids. Germline CDR1 and CDR2: GTSNPN and SVGIG (reference sequence).

This clonotype was detected only a few times. This chain links TRBV3-1 with TRBJ2-1, with 10 bases identical to TRBD2. CDR1 and CDR2 (germline): LGHDT, YNNKEL (reference sequence). CDR3 length: 18 amino acids. The V and J ends lost 0 bases and 4 bases, in that order; junction bases with no gene match: 9. For the CDR3, the DNA is TGTGCCAGCAGCCAAGAAGGCAGCGGGGGGGCGTGGTACAATGAGCAGTTCTTC. Amino acids: CASSQEGSGGAWYNEQFF.

This clonotype was seen at least ten times. The chain is built from TRBV5-4 and TRBJ2-7; 8 bases fit TRBD2. Germline-derived CDR1 and CDR2 are SGHNT and YYREEE (reference sequence). J lost 3 bases, V lost 4 bases, and 9 bases had no gene match. The CDR3 loop spans 15 amino acids. The CDR3 region has the DNA TGTGCCAGCAGCGGTCGTAGCGGGACCTTCTACGAGCAGTACTTC. Protein sequence: CASSGRSGTFYEQYF.

This clonotype was detected many times. This chain connects TRBV28 to TRBJ2-7; 7 bases are shared with TRBD1. CDR3 length equals 15 residues. The V segment lost 2 bases and the J segment 3 bases; nucleotides outside the gene matches: 7. The V gene's germline CDR1 is MDHEN and CDR2 SYDVKM. The CDR3 nucleotides read TGTGCCAGCAGTTTAGGGCCAGGGGGTATCTACGAGCAGTACTTC. Its protein product is CASSLGPGGIYEQYF.

This clonotype was seen repeatedly, ten times or more. The chain couples TRBV5-1 to TRBJ2-1; a weak D match, TRBD1 (6 bases). The germline V and J ends were trimmed by 2 bases and 1 base, with 19 bases remaining between them. The CDR3 loop spans 18 amino acids. Germline V gene sequence: CDR1 SGHRS, CDR2 YFSETQ. The CDR3 nucleotides read TGCGCCAGCAGCTTAAGACACCGACAGGCAGTGTCCTACAATGAGCAGTTCTTC. Its translation is CASSLRHRQAVSYNEQFF.

V is TRBV5-1 and J is TRBJ2-1; 7 bases are a match to TRBD1. V was pared by 0 bases and J by 7 bases, with 4 bases of the junction left unmatched. The CDR3 totals 14 residues. Germline V lookup: CDR1 SGHRS, CDR2 YFSETQ. The DNA of the CDR3 is TGCGCCAGCAGCTTGGGACAGGGTTGGAATGAGCAGTTCTTC. Protein sequence: CASSLGQGWNEQFF.

This clonotype was counted at least ten times. V and J are TRBV10-3 and TRBJ2-2; D gene uncertain. The CDR3 consists of 14 residues. Germline V gene lookup returns CDR1 ENHRY and CDR2 SYGVKD. V was trimmed by 0 bases and J by 7 bases, leaving 9 bases between them. The CDR3, as DNA: TGTGCCATCAGTGAGTCGAGTAGCTTCGGGGAGCTGTTTTTT. Its translation: CAISESSSFGELFF.

In this sample, this clonotype turned up many times. The V gene is TRBV5-1, the J gene TRBJ2-5; 13 bases match TRBD2. CDR3 length: 16 residues. Germline loops: CDR1 SGHRS, CDR2 YFSETQ. Trimming took 3 bases from V and 4 from J; bases not matched to a gene: 6. The CDR3 is CASSSTSGGIRETQYF. The DNA for the CDR3 is TGCGCCAGCAGCTCGACTAGCGGGGGGATTCGAGAGACCCAGTACTTC.

Within the sample, this clonotype is medium-sized (0.01 to 0.1%). V gene TRBV9 combines with J gene TRBJ2-1; 8 nucleotides match TRBD2. V lost 3 bases and J lost 6; bases outside the gene matches: 11. This CDR3 has 16 residues. The germline V gene has CDR1 SGDLS and CDR2 YYNGEE. CDR3 region: CASSDPMAGGPNEQFF. CDR3 DNA: TGTGCCAGCAGCGACCCCATGGCGGGGGGCCCCAATGAGCAGTTCTTC.

The table lists this clonotype with many counts. This sequence joins TRBV2 and TRBJ1-2, with D possibly matching TRBD1 (5 bases). This CDR3 comprises 11 residues. Deletions cut 7 bases from V and 8 bases from J, with 11 bases between. Germline assignment: CDR1 SNHLY and CDR2 FYNNEI. DNA for the CDR3: TGTGCCAGCACCATGCGGGGGGGCTACACCTTC. Its protein is CASTMRGGYTF.

This clonotype was seen more than once but under ten times. This is likely an artifact of a read error, given a far larger clone one base away. The rearrangement uses TRBV10-3 and TRBJ2-1, with D maybe TRBD1 (7 bases). Germline V CDR1 and CDR2: ENHRY, SYGVKD. CDR3 size: 17 residues. Between the trimmed V and J ends, which lost 7 bases and 10 bases, there was a span of 29 bases. The CDR3 DNA sequence: TGTGCCATCATGGCCCGCGGGATGGAGACAGGGTCCTACGAGCAGTTCTTC. Translation gives CAIMARGMETGSYEQFF.

This chain joins TRBV5-4 and TRBJ2-2; 8 bases agree with TRBD1. This CDR3 contains 15 residues. Germline-derived CDR1 and CDR2 are SGHNT and YYREEE (reference sequence). Trimming took 4 bases from V and 7 from J; bases not matched to a gene: 9. In DNA form, the CDR3 reads TGTGCCAGCAGCCCGGGACAGGCCCTAAGCGGGGAGCTGTTTTTT. Amino acids: CASSPGQALSGELFF. Complete variable domain (other parts from reference TRBV5-4 and TRBJ2-2): ETGVTQSPTHLIKTRGQQVTLRCSSQSGHNTVSWYQQALGQGPQFIFQYYREEENGRGNFPPRFSGLQFPNYSSELNVNALELDDSALYLCASSPGQALSGELFFGEGSRLTVL.

This chain uses TRBV6-1 with TRBJ2-3; 10 nucleotides match TRBD2. Germline assignment: CDR1 MNHNS and CDR2 SASEGT. V lost 6 bases to trimming and J lost 4 bases; unmatched junction nucleotides: 7. The length of the CDR3 is 15 residues. The CDR3 DNA reads TGTGCCAGCAGAGGGTCTAGCGGGAGCTCAGATACGCAGTATTTT. Its translation: CASRGSSGSSDTQYF.

This clonotype was detected ten times or more. The chain has TRBV6-2 or TRBV6-3 and TRBJ2-2; 12 nucleotides match TRBD2. Germline CDR1 MNHEY, CDR2 SVGEGT. The V and J ends lost 6 bases and 7 bases, in that order; junction bases with no gene match: 9. The CDR3 is 16 residues long. The CDR3 loop reads CASSPTSGRIIGELFF. CDR3 in DNA: TGTGCCAGCAGCCCGACTAGCGGGAGAATTATCGGGGAGCTGTTTTTT.

At least ten counts were recorded for this clonotype. The rearrangement uses TRBV25-1 and TRBJ2-7; D gene unclear. Germline loops: CDR1 MGHDK, CDR2 SYGVNS. The CDR3 extends over 12 amino acids. V dropped 2 bases and J dropped 2 bases, with 4 bases sitting between them. CDR3 sequence (DNA): TGTGCCAGCAGTGAAAAACCCTACGAGCAGTACTTC. Encoded protein: CASSEKPYEQYF.

This clonotype was counted ten times or more. The rearrangement joins TRBV2 to TRBJ2-7; D remains ambiguous. V was shortened by 6 bases and J by 5 bases, with 5 bases between the two germline ends. The germline gives CDR1 SNHLY, CDR2 FYNNEI. CDR3 length: 10 residues. The CDR3 DNA is TGTGCCAGCAGCGCGGACGAGCAGTACTTC. It specifies CASSADEQYF.

This clonotype came up many times. The CDR3 loop reads CASRTSATNEQYF. CDR3 DNA: TGTGCCAGCCGGACTAGTGCTACGAACGAGCAGTACTTC. The V and J genes are TRBV18 and TRBJ2-7; 7 positions agree with TRBD2. The CDR3 consists of 13 residues. V lost 8 bases, J lost 5 bases, and 9 bases stayed unmatched. From germline, CDR1 is KGHSH and CDR2 LQKENI.

This clonotype was counted at least ten times. V usage is TRBV28 and J usage is TRBJ2-7, with 8 bases that match TRBD1. The junction had 11 bases not matched to a gene; V was cut back by 5 bases and J by 5 bases. Germline V lookup: CDR1 MDHEN, CDR2 SYDVKM. The length of the CDR3 is 15 residues. The CDR3 sequence: CASSPRQGILHEQYF. Written as DNA, the CDR3 is TGTGCCAGCAGTCCCCGACAGGGGATATTACACGAGCAGTACTTC.

This clonotype was counted at least ten times. The chain uses TRBV5-4 and TRBJ2-3; TRBD1 agrees at 7 bases. Germline V gene sequence: CDR1 SGHNT, CDR2 YYREEE (reference sequence). V was pared by 4 bases and J by 6 bases, with 5 bases of the junction left unmatched. CDR3 length: 13 residues. DNA for the CDR3: TGTGCCAGCAGCGGTGGGACAGTGGATACGCAGTATTTT. This translates into CASSGGTVDTQYF.

There are many counts of this clonotype. The J gene is TRBJ2-7, the V gene TRBV28; 11 bases fit TRBD2. Unmatched junction bases numbered 16, after V lost 4 bases and J lost 5 bases. Looked up from germline, CDR1 is MDHEN and CDR2 is SYDVKM. CDR3 length: 18 amino acids. DNA of the CDR3: TGTGCCAGCAGTTGGACCACCCTTAGCGGGAGGGCAGGAAACGAGCAGTACTTC. It encodes CASSWTTLSGRAGNEQYF. The full variable domain, with the rest looked up from reference TRBV28 and TRBJ2-7, is DVKVTQSSRYLVKRTGEKVFLECVQDMDHENMFWYRQDPGLGLRLIYFSYDVKMKEKGDIPEGYSVSREKKERFSLILESASTNQTSMYLCASSWTTLSGRAGNEQYFGPGTRLTVT.

In its sample, this clonotype was seen many times. The chain links TRBV28 to TRBJ2-7; D perhaps matches TRBD2 (7 bases). V was pared by 5 bases and J by 5 bases, with 10 bases between. This CDR3 has 12 residues. Germline lookup yields CDR1 MDHEN and CDR2 SYDVKM. CDR3 coding DNA: TGTGCCAGCAGTGGGGGGGCGAACGAGCAGTACTTC. Translation gives CASSGGANEQYF.

The genes are TRBV5-1 and TRBJ1-1; 7 nucleotides align to TRBD1. Germline V CDR1 and CDR2: SGHRS, YFSETQ. The CDR3 length is 16 residues. V was pared by 0 bases and J by 0 bases, with 5 bases of the junction left unmatched. The CDR3 loop is CASSLGHRGVNTEAFF. The CDR3 DNA reads TGCGCCAGCAGCTTGGGACACAGGGGTGTGAACACTGAAGCTTTCTTT.

The chain is built from TRBV24-1 and TRBJ2-1; weak D call: TRBD1 (6 bases). The CDR3 covers 14 residues. Germline loops: CDR1 KGHDR, CDR2 SFDVKD. The V and J ends lost 9 bases and 6 bases respectively, with 17 bases between them. CDR3 protein: CATGGAGLLNEQFF. DNA of the CDR3: TGTGCCACCGGGGGCGCAGGGTTACTCAATGAGCAGTTCTTC.

About this clonotype: Given a far larger clone just one base away, this is likely a sequencing read error. V usage is TRBV7-6 and J usage is TRBJ2-7; D possibly uses TRBD1 or TRBD2 (5 bases each). This CDR3 is 13 amino acids long. Germline lookup yields CDR1 SGHVS and CDR2 FNYEAQ. In nucleotides, the CDR3 is TGTGCCAGCAGCGACGACAGCGACTACGGGCAGTACTTC. Translating gives CASSDDSDYGQYF.

The J gene is TRBJ2-1, the V gene TRBV10-2; 10 nucleotides align to TRBD1. The CDR3 consists of 15 residues. V dropped 3 bases and J dropped 6; count of bases not matched to a gene: 5. Looked up from germline, CDR1 is WSHSY and CDR2 is SAAADI. The CDR3 loop is CASSDSDRGVNEQFF. The CDR3 region has the DNA TGCGCCAGCAGTGACTCGGACAGGGGGGTCAATGAGCAGTTCTTC.

In this sample, this clonotype turned up many times. The CDR3 spells CASSYAQRGGYEQYF. As DNA, the CDR3 is TGTGCCAGCAGTTACGCCCAGCGGGGAGGATACGAGCAGTACTTC. The chain is built from TRBV6-6 and TRBJ2-7; 7 nucleotides match TRBD2. The junction had 8 bases not matched to a gene; V was cut back by 2 bases and J by 4 bases. The V gene's germline CDR1 is MNHNY and CDR2 SVGAGI (reference sequence). This CDR3 comprises 15 residues.

V gene TRBV4-1 combines with J gene TRBJ2-7, with a tentative D call TRBD1 (5 bases). This CDR3 is built from 15 residues. The germline CDR1 and CDR2 sequences are MGHRA and YSYEKL. V was pared by 1 base and J by 3 bases, with 13 bases between. CDR3 nucleotides: TGCGCCAGCAGCCAAGTGGGGCCAGGTTACTACGAGCAGTACTTC. Translating it yields CASSQVGPGYYEQYF.

There are many counts of this clonotype. This rearrangement joins TRBV4-1 to TRBJ1-4; D may be TRBD1 (6 bases). V lost 4 bases and J 8 bases, leaving 17 bases between the germline ends. There are 15 residues in the CDR3. Germline V gives CDR1 MGHRA, CDR2 YSYEKL. The CDR3 DNA reads as TGCGCCAGCAGCCCCGGGGGCGGGATTGGGGAAAAACTGTTTTTT. Amino acids: CASSPGGGIGEKLFF.

This clonotype showed up many times. The V and J genes are TRBV19 and TRBJ1-2, with D possibly matching TRBD1 (6 bases). The CDR3 runs to 15 residues. The ends were cut back, 5 bases at V and 7 bases at J, with 20 bases in the middle. Germline lookup yields CDR1 LNHDA and CDR2 SQIVND (reference sequence). In nucleotides, the CDR3 is TGTGCCAGTAGTCTCACCGGGACATCCGACGGTGGCTACACCTTC. Protein: CASSLTGTSDGGYTF.

This clonotype was counted ten times or more. The rearrangement joins TRBV29-1 to TRBJ1-1; D possibly corresponds to TRBD1 (5 bases). Trimming took off 7 bases at V and 8 bases at J, with 14 bases between the two ends. This CDR3 has 11 amino acids. In germline, CDR1 is SQVTM, CDR2 ANQGSEA. CDR3 in DNA: TGCAGCGGGAGATGGCGGGGGGAAGCTTTCTTT. Its translation is CSGRWRGEAFF.